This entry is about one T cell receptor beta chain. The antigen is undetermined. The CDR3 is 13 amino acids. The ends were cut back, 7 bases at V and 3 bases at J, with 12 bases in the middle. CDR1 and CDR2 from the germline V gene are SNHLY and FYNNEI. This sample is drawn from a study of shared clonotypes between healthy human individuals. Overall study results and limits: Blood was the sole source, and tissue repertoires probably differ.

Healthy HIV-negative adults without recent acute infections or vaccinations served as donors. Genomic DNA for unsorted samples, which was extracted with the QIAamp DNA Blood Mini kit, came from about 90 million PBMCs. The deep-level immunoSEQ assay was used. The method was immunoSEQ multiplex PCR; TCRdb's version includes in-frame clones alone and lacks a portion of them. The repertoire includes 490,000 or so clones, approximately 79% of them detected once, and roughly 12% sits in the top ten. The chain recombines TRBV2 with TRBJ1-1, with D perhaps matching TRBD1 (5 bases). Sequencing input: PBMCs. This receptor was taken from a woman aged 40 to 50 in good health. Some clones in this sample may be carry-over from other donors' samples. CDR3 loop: CASKHVGDTEAFF. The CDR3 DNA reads TGTGCCAGCAAACACGTAGGGGACACTGAAGCTTTCTTT.